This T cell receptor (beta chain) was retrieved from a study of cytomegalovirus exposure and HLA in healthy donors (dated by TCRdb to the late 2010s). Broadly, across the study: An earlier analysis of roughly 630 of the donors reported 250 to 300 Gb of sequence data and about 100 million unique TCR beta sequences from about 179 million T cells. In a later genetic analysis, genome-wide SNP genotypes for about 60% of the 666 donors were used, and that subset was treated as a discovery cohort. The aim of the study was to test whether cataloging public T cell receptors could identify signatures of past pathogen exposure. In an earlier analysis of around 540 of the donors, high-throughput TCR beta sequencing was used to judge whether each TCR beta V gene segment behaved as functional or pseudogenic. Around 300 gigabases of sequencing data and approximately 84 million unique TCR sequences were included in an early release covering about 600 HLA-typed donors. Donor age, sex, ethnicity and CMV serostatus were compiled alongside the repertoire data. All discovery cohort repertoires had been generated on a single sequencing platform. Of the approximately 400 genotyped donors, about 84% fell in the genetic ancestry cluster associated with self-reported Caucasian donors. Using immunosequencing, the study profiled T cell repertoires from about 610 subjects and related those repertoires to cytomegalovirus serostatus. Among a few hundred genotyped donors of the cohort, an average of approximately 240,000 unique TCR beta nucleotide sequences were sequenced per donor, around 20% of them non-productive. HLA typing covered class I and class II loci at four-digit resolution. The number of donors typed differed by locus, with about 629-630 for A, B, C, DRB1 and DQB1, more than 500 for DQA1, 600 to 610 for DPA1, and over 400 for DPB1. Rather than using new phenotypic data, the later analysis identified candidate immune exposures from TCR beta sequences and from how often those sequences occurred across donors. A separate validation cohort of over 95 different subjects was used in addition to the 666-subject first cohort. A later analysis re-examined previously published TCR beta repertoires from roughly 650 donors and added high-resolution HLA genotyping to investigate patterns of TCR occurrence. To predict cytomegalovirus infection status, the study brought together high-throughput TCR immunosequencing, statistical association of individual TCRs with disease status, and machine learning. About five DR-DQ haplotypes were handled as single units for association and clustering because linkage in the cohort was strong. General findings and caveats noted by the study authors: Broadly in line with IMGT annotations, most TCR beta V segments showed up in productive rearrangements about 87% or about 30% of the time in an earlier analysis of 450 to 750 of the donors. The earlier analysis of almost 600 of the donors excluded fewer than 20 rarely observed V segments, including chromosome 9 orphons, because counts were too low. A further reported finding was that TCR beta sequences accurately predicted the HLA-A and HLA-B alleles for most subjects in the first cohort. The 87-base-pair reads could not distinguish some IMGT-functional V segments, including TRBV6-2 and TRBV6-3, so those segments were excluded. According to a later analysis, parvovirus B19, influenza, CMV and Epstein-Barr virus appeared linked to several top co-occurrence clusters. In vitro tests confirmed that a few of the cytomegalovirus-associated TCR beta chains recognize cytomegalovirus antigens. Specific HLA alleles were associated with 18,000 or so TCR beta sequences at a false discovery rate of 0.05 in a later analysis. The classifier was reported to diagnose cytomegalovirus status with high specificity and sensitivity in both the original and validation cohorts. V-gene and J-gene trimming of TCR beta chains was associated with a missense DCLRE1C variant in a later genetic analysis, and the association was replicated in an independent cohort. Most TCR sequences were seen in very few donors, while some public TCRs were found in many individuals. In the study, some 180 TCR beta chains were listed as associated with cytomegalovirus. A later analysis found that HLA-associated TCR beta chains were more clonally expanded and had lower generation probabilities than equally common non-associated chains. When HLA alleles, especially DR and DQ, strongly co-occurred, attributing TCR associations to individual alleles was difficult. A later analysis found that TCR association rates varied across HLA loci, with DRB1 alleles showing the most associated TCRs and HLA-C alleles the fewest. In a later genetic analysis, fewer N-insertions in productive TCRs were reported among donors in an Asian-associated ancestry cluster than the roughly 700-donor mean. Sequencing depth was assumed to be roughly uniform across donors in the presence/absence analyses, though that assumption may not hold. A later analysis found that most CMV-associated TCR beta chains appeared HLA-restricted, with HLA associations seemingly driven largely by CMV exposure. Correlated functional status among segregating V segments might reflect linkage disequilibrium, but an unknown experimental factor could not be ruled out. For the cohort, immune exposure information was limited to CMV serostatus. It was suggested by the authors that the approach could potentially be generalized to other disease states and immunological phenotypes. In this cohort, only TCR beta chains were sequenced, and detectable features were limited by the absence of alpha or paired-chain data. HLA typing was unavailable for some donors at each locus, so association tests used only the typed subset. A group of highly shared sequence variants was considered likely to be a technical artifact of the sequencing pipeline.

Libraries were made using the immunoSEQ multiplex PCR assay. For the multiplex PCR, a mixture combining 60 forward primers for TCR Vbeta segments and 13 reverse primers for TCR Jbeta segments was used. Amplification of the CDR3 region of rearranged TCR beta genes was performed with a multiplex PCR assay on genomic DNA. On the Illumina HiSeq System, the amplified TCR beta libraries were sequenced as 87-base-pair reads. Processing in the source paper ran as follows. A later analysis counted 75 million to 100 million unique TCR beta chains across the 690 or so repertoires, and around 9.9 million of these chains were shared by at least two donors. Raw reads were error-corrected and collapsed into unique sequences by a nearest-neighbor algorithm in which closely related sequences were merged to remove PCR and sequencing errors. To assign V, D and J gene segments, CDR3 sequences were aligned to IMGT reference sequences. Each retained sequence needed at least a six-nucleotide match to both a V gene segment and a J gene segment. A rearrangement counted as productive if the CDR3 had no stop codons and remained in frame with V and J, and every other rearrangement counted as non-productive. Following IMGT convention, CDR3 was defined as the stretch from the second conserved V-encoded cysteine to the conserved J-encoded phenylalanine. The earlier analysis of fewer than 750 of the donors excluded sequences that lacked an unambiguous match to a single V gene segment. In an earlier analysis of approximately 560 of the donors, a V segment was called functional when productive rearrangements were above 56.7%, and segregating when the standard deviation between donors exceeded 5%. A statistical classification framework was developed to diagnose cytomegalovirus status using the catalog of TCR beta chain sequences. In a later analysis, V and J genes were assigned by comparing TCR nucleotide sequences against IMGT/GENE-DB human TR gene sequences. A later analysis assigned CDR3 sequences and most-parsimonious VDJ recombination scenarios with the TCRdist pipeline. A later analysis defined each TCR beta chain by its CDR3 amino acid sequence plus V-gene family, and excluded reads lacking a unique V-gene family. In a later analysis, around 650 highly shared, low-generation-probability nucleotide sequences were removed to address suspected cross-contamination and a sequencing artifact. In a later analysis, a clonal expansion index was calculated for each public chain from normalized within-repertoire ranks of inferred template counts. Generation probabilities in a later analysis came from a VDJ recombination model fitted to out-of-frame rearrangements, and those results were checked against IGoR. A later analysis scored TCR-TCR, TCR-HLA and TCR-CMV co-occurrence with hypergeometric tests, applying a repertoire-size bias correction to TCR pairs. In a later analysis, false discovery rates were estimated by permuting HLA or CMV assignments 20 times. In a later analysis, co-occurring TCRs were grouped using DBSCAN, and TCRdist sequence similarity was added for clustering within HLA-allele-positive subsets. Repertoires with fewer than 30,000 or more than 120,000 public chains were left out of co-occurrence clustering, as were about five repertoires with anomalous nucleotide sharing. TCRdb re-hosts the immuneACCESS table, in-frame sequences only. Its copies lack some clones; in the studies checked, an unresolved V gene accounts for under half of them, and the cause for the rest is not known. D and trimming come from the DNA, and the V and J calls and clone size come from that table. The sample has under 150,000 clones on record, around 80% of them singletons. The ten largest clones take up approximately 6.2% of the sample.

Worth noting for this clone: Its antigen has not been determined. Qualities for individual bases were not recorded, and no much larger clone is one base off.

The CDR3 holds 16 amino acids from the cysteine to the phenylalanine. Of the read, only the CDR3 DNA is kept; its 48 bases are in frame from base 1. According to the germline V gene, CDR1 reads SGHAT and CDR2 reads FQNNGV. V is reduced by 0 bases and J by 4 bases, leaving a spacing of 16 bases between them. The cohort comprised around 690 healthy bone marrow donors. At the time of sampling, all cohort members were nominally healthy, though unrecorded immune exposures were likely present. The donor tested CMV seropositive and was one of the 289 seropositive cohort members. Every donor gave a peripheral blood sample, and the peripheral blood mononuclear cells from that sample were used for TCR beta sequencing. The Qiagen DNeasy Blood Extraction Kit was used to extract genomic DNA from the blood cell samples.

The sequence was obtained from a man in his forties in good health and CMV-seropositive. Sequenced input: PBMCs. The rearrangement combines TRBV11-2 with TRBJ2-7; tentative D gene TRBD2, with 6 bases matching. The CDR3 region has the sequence CASSLDGAGPLYEQYF. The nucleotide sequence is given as TGTGCCAGCAGCTTAGATGGGGCGGGACCGCTTTACGAGCAGTACTTC.